This T cell receptor beta chain was captured in a study of blood T cell repertoires in COVID-19. Study in general: Collection of acute and convalescent COVID-19 samples took place in the United States, Italy and Spain. T cells, B-cell-depleted T cells, or PBMCs supplied cDNA or gDNA.

Authors' methods: The authors estimated nucleated cell counts from reference gene primer amplification. Only in-frame clones appear in the TCRdb table, and some are missing; sequencing was by immunoSEQ multiplex PCR. The V and J calls and clone size were taken over from that table, and D and trimming were inferred from the DNA. The sample consists of about 110,000 clones, around 92% of them appearing once. V dropped 7 bases and J dropped 3; count of bases not matched to a gene: 11. The CDR3 is made up of 15 amino acids. CDR1 is MNHEY and CDR2 is SVGAGI in the germline V gene. This chain connects TRBV6-5 to TRBJ1-2, with 7 bases matching TRBD1. The sequencing sample was made of peripheral blood. The clonotype was recovered from a man in his forties with active or convalescent COVID-19. The DNA for the CDR3 is TGTGCCAGCATAATTACGGGACAGAGAGACTATGGCTACACCTTC. Translated, it gives CASIITGQRDYGYTF.